The 15 T cell receptor beta chains below were found in one sample sequenced in a study of T cell clones after liver transplantation. Generated by immunoSEQ multiplex PCR, the TCRdb table keeps only in-frame clones and is missing some. The table lists tens of thousands of clones, about four fifths of them singletons. This sample comprised CD8+ T cells from blood, obtained 54 months after liver transplant. These receptors all stem from a human patient who received a liver transplant. A subset of T cells may come from the graft donor.

The chain combines TRBV27 with TRBJ2-7, with D maybe TRBD2 (7 bases). V was shortened by 2 bases and J by 0 bases, with 17 bases between the two germline ends. Germline V lookup: CDR1 MNHEY, CDR2 SMNVEV (reference sequence). The CDR3 has 17 amino acids. In DNA form, the CDR3 reads TGTGCCAGCAGTTTAAGGGGGGGTTCTAGGGGCTCCTACGAGCAGTACTTC. Translated, it gives CASSLRGGSRGSYEQYF.

The chain couples TRBV7-6 to TRBJ2-7, with D tentatively TRBD1 (5 bases). Trimming left V 1 base short and J 6 bases short, with 10 bases between. Germline-derived CDR1 and CDR2 are SGHVS and FNYEAQ. The CDR3 runs to 13 residues. This chain's CDR3 is CASSLDFRGEQYF. In nucleotides, the CDR3 is TGTGCCAGCAGCTTAGACTTTAGGGGCGAGCAGTACTTC. Drawing the rest from reference TRBV7-6 and TRBJ2-7, the complete variable domain is GAGVSQSPRYKVTKRGQDVALRCDPISGHVSLYWYRQALGQGPEFLTYFNYEAQQDKSGLPNDRFSAERPEGSISTLTIQRTEQRDSAMYRCASSLDFRGEQYFGPGTRLTVT.

This chain uses TRBV6-5 with TRBJ2-7, with D unclear. CDR3 length: 11 residues. V lost 2 bases to trimming and J lost 3 bases, with 2 bases between them. Germline V lookup: CDR1 MNHEY, CDR2 SVGAGI. Written as DNA, the CDR3 is TGTGCCAGCAGTTACCTCTACGAGCAGTACTTC. Protein sequence: CASSYLYEQYF.

The V gene is TRBV19, the J gene TRBJ1-4; D gene ambiguous. The V end was cut by 4 bases, the J end by 7 bases, with 10 bases between. The CDR3 sequence is 13 residues long. Germline V lookup: CDR1 LNHDA, CDR2 SQIVND (reference sequence). The CDR3 sequence: CASSTITTEKLFF. In DNA form, the CDR3 reads TGTGCCAGTAGTACAATCACAACTGAAAAACTGTTTTTT.

The chain employs TRBV7-6 and TRBJ1-1, with 7 bases identical to TRBD1. V trimming: 3 bases; J trimming: 0 bases; junction bases outside the gene matches: 7. The CDR3 extends over 16 amino acids. Per the germline V gene, CDR1 is SGHVS and CDR2 is FNYEAQ. Here the CDR3 DNA reads TGTGCCAGCAGCTTCAAGGCGACAGGGCTGAACACTGAAGCTTTCTTT. Encoded protein: CASSFKATGLNTEAFF. Together with reference TRBV7-6 and TRBJ1-1, the CDR3 gives the full variable domain: GAGVSQSPRYKVTKRGQDVALRCDPISGHVSLYWYRQALGQGPEFLTYFNYEAQQDKSGLPNDRFSAERPEGSISTLTIQRTEQRDSAMYRCASSFKATGLNTEAFFGQGTRLTVV.

In its sample, this clone was seen once. The V gene is TRBV30, the J gene TRBJ2-6; D uncertain. Germline V gene lookup returns CDR1 GTSNPN and CDR2 SVGIG (reference sequence). V lost 0 bases and J 0 bases, leaving 3 bases between the germline ends. CDR3 length: 14 amino acids. CDR3 in amino acids: CAWSVSSGANVLTF. The CDR3 region has the DNA TGTGCCTGGAGTGTAAGCTCTGGGGCCAACGTCCTGACTTTC.

This clone appeared once. The rearrangement uses TRBV13 and TRBJ2-5, with 14 bases aligning to TRBD2. The V gene end was trimmed by 5 bases and the J gene end by 3 bases; junction bases not matched to a gene: 8. The CDR3 is made up of 17 amino acids. Germline V gene data show CDR1 as PRHDT and CDR2 as FYEKMQ (reference sequence). The CDR3 spells CASSPRTSGGPKETQYF. For the CDR3, the DNA is TGTGCCAGCAGCCCGAGGACTAGCGGGGGGCCTAAAGAGACCCAGTACTTC.

This sequence joins TRBV6-1 and TRBJ2-1, with D hard to call. This CDR3 is built from 15 residues. The V end was cut by 7 bases, the J end by 0 bases, with 13 bases between. Germline V lookup: CDR1 MNHNS, CDR2 SASEGT. CDR3 amino acids: CASTIDFSSYNEQFF. The CDR3 bases are TGTGCCAGCACCATAGACTTCAGCTCCTACAATGAGCAGTTCTTC.

CDR3 coding DNA: TGTGCCAGTAGTTTCGGACAGGGGGCGAACACTGAAGCTTTCTTT. It translates to CASSFGQGANTEAFF. The chain employs TRBV19 and TRBJ1-1, with TRBD1 matching over 11 bases. CDR1 is LNHDA and CDR2 is SQIVND in the germline V gene (reference sequence). The J segment lost 1 base and the V segment lost 5 bases, leaving 3 bases of the junction unmatched. This CDR3 is built from 15 residues. Full variable domain (missing parts from reference TRBV19 and TRBJ1-1): DGGITQSPKYLFRKEGQNVTLSCEQNLNHDAMYWYRQDPGQGLRLIYYSQIVNDFQKGDIAEGYSVSREKKESFPLTVTSAQKNPTAFYLCASSFGQGANTEAFFGQGTRLTVV.

This clone was picked up a small number of times. V is TRBV7-9 and J is TRBJ2-3; tentatively, D is TRBD1 (5 bases). V lost 1 base to trimming and J lost 3 bases, with 11 bases between them. The CDR3 sequence is 15 residues long. The germline CDR1 and CDR2 sequences are SEHNR and FQNEAQ (reference sequence). CDR3 nucleotides: TGTGCCAGCAGCTTAGATTCTCAGGGAACAGATACGCAGTATTTT. This sequence encodes CASSLDSQGTDTQYF. Looking up the rest from reference TRBV7-9 and TRBJ2-3 gives the full variable domain: DTGVSQNPRHKITKRGQNVTFRCDPISEHNRLYWYRQTLGQGPEFLTYFQNEAQLEKSRLLSDRFSAERPKGSFSTLEIQRTEQGDSAMYLCASSLDSQGTDTQYFGPGTRLTVL.

The J gene is TRBJ1-6, the V gene TRBV6-5; a possible D gene is TRBD1 (5 bases). Per germline, CDR1 MNHEY and CDR2 SVGAGI. Trimming left V 2 bases short and J 11 bases short, with 13 bases between. This CDR3 region has 14 residues. CDR3: CASSYGQGYTPLHF. The CDR3 DNA follows: TGTGCCAGCAGTTACGGGCAGGGTTACACACCCCTCCACTTT.

This clone was seen a few times. The J gene is TRBJ2-2, the V gene TRBV19; tentatively, D is TRBD2 (6 bases). This CDR3 contains 13 residues. Germline V lookup: CDR1 LNHDA, CDR2 SQIVND (reference sequence). V lost 8 bases to trimming and J lost 4 bases, with 11 bases between them. The CDR3 nucleotides are TGTGCCAGTGCCGGAGGGGCCACCGGGGAGCTGTTTTTT. It translates to CASAGGATGELFF.

This clone was counted a single time. This sequence joins TRBV7-6 and TRBJ2-7, with TRBD1 matching over 8 bases. The CDR3 sequence is 15 residues long. J gave up 1 base and V 3 bases, and 5 bases lay outside the gene matches. In germline, CDR1 is SGHVS, CDR2 FNYEAQ. The CDR3 coding sequence is TGTGCCAGCAGCTTTGGACAGGGACTTTCCTACGAGCAGTACTTC. It translates to CASSFGQGLSYEQYF.

The chain uses TRBV9 and TRBJ2-3; 8 bases agree with TRBD2. The V segment lost 8 bases and the J segment 0 bases; nucleotides outside the gene matches: 8. CDR1 is SGDLS and CDR2 is YYNGEE in the germline V gene. The CDR3 has 15 residues. The DNA of the CDR3 is TGTGCCAGTGGACTAGCCGCTTTTAGCACAGATACGCAGTATTTT. This gives the protein CASGLAAFSTDTQYF.

The chain is built from TRBV5-5 and TRBJ2-7; TRBD1 agrees at 8 bases. V lost 2 bases and J lost 1; bases outside the gene matches: 8. The CDR3 spans 16 residues. Germline V CDR1 and CDR2: SGHKS, YYEKEE (reference sequence). CDR3 protein: CASSFDTGGSSYEQYF. As DNA, the CDR3 is TGTGCCAGCAGCTTTGATACAGGGGGAAGTTCCTACGAGCAGTACTTC.